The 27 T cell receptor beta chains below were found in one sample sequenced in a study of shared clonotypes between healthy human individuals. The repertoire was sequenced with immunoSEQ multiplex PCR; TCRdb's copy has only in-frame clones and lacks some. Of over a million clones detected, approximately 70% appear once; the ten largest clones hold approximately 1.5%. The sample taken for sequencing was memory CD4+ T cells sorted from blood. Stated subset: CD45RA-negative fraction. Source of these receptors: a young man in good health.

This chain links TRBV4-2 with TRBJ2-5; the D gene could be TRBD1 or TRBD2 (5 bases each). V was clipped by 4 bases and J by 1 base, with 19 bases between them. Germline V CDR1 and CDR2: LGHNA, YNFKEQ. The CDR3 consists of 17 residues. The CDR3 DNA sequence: TGTGCCAGCAGCCGACTATCGGGGACGGGGCCCCAAGAGACCCAGTACTTC. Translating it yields CASSRLSGTGPQETQYF.

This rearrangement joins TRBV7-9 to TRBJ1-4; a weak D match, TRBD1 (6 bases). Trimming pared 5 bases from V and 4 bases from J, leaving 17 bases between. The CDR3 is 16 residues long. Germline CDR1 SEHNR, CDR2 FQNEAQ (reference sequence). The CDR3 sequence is CASSPGAGHVNEKLFF. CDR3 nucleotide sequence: TGTGCCAGCAGCCCAGGGGCCGGACATGTTAATGAAAAACTGTTTTTT.

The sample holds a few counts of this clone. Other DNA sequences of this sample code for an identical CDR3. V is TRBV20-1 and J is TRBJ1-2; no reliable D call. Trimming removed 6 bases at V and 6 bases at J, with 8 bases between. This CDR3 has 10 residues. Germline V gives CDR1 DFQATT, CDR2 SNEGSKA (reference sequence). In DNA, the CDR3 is TGCAGTGCAGGTAGAGATGGCTACACCTTC. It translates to CSAGRDGYTF.

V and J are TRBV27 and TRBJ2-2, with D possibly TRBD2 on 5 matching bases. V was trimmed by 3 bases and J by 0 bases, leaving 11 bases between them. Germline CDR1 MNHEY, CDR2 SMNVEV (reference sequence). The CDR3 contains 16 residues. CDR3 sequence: CASSLALATNTGELFF. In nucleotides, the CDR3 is TGTGCCAGCAGTTTGGCGCTAGCCACGAACACCGGGGAGCTGTTTTTT.

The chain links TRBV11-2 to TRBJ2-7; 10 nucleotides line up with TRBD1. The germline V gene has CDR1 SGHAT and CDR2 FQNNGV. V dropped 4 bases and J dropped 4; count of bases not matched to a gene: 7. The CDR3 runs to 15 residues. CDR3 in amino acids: CASSSRDRGLYEQYF. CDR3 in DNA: TGTGCCAGCAGCTCCCGGGACAGGGGCTTATACGAGCAGTACTTC.

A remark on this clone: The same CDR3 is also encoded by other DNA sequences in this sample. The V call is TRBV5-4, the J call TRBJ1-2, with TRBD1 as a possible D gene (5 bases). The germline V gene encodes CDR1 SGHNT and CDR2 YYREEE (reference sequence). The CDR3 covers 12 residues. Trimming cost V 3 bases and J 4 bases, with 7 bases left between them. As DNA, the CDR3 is TGTGCCAGCAGCTCCGACAGCTATGGCTACACCTTC. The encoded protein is CASSSDSYGYTF.

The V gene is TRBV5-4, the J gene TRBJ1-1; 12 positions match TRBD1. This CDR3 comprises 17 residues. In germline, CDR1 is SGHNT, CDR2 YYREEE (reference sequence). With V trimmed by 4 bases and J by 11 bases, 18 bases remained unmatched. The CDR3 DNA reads TGTGCCAGCAGCGATACGGCCCTCGGGACAGGGGGCAGAAGGGCTTTCTTT. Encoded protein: CASSDTALGTGGRRAFF.

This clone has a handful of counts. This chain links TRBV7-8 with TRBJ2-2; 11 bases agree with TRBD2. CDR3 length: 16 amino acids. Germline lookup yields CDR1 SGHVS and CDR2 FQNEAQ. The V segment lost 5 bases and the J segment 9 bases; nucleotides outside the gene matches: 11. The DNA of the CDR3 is TGTGCCAGCAGCCAACCGGGTAGCGGGGGGGCCAGGGAGCTGTTTTTT. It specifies CASSQPGSGGARELFF.

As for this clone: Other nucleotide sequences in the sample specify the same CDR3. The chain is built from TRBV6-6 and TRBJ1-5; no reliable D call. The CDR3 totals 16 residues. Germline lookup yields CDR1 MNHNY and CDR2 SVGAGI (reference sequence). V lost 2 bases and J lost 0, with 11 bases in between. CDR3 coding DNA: TGTGCCAGCAGTTACCCTCCTCGAGATAGCAATCAGCCCCAGCATTTT. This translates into CASSYPPRDSNQPQHF.

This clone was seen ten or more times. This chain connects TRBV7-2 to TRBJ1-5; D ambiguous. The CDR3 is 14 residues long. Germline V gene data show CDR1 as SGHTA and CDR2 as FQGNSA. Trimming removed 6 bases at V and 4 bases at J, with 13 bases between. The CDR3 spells CASSIDGANQPQHF. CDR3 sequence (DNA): TGTGCCAGCAGTATTGACGGCGCGAATCAGCCCCAGCATTTT.

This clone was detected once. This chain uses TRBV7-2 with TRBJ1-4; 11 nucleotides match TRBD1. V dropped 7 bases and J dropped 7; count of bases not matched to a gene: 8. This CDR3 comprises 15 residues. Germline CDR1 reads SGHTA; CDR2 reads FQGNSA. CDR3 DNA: TGTGCCAGCACCGGACAGGGGGCTTTGGTTGAAAAACTGTTTTTT. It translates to CASTGQGALVEKLFF.

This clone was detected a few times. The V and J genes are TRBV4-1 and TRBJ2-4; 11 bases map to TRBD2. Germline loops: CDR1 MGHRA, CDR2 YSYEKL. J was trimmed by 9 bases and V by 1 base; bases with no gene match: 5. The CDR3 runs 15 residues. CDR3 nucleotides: TGCGCCAGCAGCCAAGGTAGCGGGGGGGCTGTCATTCAGTACTTC. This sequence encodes CASSQGSGGAVIQYF.

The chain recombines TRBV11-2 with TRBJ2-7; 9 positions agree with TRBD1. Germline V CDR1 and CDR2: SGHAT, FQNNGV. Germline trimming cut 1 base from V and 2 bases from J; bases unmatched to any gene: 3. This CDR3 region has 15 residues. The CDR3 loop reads CASSLARQGAYEQYF. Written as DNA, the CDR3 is TGTGCCAGCAGCTTAGCTCGACAGGGGGCCTACGAGCAGTACTTC.

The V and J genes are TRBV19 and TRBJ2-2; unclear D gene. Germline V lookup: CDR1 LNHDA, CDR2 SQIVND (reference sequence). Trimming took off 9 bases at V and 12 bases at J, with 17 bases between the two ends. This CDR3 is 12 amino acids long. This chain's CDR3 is CASTTPGRQLFF. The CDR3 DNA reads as TGTGCCAGCACTACCCCCGGACGGCAGCTGTTTTTT.

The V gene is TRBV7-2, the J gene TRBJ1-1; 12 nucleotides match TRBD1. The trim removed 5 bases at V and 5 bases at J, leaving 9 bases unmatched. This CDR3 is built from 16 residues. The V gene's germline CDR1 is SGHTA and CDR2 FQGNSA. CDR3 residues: CASSPPGQGAGTEAFF. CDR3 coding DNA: TGTGCCAGCAGCCCCCCGGGACAGGGGGCAGGGACTGAAGCTTTCTTT. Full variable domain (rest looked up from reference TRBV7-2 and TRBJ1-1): GAGVSQSPSNKVTEKGKDVELRCDPISGHTALYWYRQSLGQGLEFLIYFQGNSAPDKSGLPSDRFSAERTGGSVSTLTIQRTQQEDSAVYLCASSPPGQGAGTEAFFGQGTRLTVV.

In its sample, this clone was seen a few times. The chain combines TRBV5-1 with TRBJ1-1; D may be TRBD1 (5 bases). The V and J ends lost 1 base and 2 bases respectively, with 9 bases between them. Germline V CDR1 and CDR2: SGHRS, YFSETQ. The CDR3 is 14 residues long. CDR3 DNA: TGCGCCAGCAGCTTGCCAGGGTCAAACACTGAAGCTTTCTTT. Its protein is CASSLPGSNTEAFF.

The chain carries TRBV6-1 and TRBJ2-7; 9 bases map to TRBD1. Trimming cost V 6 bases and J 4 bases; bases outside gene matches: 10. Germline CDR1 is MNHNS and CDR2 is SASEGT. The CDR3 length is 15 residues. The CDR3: CASSLAGTGIYEQYF. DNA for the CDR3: TGTGCCAGCAGCCTCGCCGGGACAGGGATTTACGAGCAGTACTTC.

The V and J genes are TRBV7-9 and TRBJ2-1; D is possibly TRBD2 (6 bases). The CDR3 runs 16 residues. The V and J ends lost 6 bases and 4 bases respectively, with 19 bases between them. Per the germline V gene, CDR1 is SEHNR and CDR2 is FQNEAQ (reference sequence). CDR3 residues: CASRPTPSAGYNEQFF. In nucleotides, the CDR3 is TGTGCCAGCAGGCCTACCCCTAGCGCGGGTTACAATGAGCAGTTCTTC.

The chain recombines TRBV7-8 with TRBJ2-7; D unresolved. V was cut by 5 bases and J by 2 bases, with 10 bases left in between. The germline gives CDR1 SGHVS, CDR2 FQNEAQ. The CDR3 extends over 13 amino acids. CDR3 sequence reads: CASSPTPAYEQYF. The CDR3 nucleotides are TGTGCCAGCAGCCCGACTCCTGCCTACGAGCAGTACTTC.

CDR3 in DNA: TGCGCCAGCAGCCAGTCGCTAGCGGGGACAAACAATGAGCAGTTCTTC. Its protein product is CASSQSLAGTNNEQFF. The chain joins TRBV4-1 to TRBJ2-1; 9 bases fit TRBD2. Trimming removed 3 bases from V and 5 bases from J; junction bases left unmatched: 8. The CDR3 totals 16 residues. From germline, CDR1 is MGHRA and CDR2 YSYEKL.

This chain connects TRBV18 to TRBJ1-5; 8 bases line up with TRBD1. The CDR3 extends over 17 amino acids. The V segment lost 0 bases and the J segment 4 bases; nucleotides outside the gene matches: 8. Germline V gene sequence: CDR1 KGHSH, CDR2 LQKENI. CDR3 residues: CASSPPSSQGGNQPQHF. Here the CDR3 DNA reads TGTGCCAGCTCACCACCGAGCTCACAGGGGGGGAATCAGCCCCAGCATTTT.

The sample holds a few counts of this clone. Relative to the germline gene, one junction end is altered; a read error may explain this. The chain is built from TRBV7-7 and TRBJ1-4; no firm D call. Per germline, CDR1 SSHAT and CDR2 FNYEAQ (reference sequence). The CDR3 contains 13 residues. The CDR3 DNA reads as TGTGCTAGCAGCCCGGTATCCGGGGAAAAACTGTTTTTT. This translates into CASSPVSGEKLFF.

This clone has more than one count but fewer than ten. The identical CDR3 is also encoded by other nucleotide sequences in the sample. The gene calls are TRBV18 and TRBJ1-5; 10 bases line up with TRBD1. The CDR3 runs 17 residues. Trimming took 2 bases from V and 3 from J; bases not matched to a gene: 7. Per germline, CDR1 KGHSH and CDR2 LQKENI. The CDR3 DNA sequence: TGTGCCAGCTCACCAACGTCAGGGACAGGGGACAATCAGCCCCAGCATTTT. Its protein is CASSPTSGTGDNQPQHF.

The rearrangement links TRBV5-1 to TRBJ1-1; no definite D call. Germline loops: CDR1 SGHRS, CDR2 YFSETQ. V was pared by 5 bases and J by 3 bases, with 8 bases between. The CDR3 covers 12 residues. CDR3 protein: CASSRGDTEAFF. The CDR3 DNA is TGCGCCAGCAGTCGGGGTGACACTGAAGCTTTCTTT.

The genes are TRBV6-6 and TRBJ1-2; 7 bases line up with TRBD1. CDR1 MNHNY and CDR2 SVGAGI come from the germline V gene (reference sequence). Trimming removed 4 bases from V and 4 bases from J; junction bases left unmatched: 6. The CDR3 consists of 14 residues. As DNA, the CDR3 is TGTGCCAGCAGTTCACAGGGGATTATCTATGGCTACACCTTC. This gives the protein CASSSQGIIYGYTF.

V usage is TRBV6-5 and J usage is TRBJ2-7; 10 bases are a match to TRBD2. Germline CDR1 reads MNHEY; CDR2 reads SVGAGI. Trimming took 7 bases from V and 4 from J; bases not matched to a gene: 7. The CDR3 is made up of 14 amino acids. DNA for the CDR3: TGTGCCAGCACCCAAGCGGGAGGGCCTTACGAGCAGTACTTC. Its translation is CASTQAGGPYEQYF.

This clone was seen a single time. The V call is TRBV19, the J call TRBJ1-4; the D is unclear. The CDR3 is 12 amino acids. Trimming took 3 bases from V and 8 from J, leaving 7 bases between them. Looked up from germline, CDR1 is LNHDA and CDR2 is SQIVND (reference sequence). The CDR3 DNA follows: TGTGCCAGTAGTATCCCCGGAGAAAAACTGTTTTTT. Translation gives CASSIPGEKLFF.